A single sample is the source of the 23 T cell receptor beta chains below, sequenced in a study of blood T cell repertoires in COVID-19. The repertoire was sequenced with immunoSEQ multiplex PCR; TCRdb's copy has only in-frame clones and lacks some. The table includes fewer than 200,000 clones, around 88% detected once. The sample consisted of PBMCs or T cells enriched from blood (not recorded which). Receptor source: a woman between 50 and 59 years old in a cohort exposed to, infected with or recovered from COVID-19 (not recorded which).

J is TRBJ2-5 and V is TRBV9; D possibly corresponds to TRBD1 (6 bases). Trimming removed 3 bases from V and 0 bases from J, with 6 bases in between. Germline CDR1 is SGDLS and CDR2 is YYNGEE. The CDR3 is 13 residues long. This chain's CDR3 is CASSGTDQETQYF. The DNA of the CDR3 is TGTGCCAGCAGCGGGACAGACCAAGAGACCCAGTACTTC.

This chain links TRBV27 with TRBJ1-6, with D possibly matching TRBD1 (6 bases). Germline CDR1 reads MNHEY; CDR2 reads SMNVEV (reference sequence). V shed 7 bases and J shed 1 base, with 11 bases lying between them. The CDR3 totals 15 residues. CDR3 nucleotides: TGTGCCAGCAACTTACAGGGTTCCTATAATTCACCCCTCCACTTT. As protein: CASNLQGSYNSPLHF.

The CDR3 DNA sequence: TGTGCCAGCAGCTTAGGAGGCTCAGGACAGGGGTTGGGAAACACCATATATTTT. Its protein product is CASSLGGSGQGLGNTIYF. This chain links TRBV7-8 with TRBJ1-3; 9 positions agree with TRBD1. Germline V gene lookup returns CDR1 SGHVS and CDR2 FQNEAQ. V gave up 1 base and J gave up 4 bases; unmatched junction bases: 11. The CDR3 has 18 residues. The full variable domain, in which reference TRBV7-8 and TRBJ1-3 provide the parts outside the CDR3, is GAGVSQSPRYKVAKRGQDVALRCDPISGHVSLFWYQQALGQGPEFLTYFQNEAQLDKSGLPSDRFFAERPEGSVSTLKIQRTQQEDSAVYLCASSLGGSGQGLGNTIYFGEGSWLTVV.

Points on this clone: This specimen includes other DNA sequences encoding the same CDR3. This chain uses TRBV28 with TRBJ1-5, with 9 bases aligning to TRBD1. The CDR3 has 14 amino acids. Germline CDR1 and CDR2: MDHEN and SYDVKM. The V gene end was trimmed by 6 bases and the J gene end by 4 bases; junction bases not matched to a gene: 4. The CDR3 loop is CASRPGQGNQPQHF. CDR3 in DNA: TGTGCCAGCAGGCCGGGACAGGGTAATCAGCCCCAGCATTTT.

The chain combines TRBV21-1 with TRBJ2-1; the table calls TRBD1, which could not be checked here. TRBV21-1 is a pseudogene locus. The CDR3 has 17 amino acids. The CDR3, as DNA: TGTGCCAGCAGCTCACCGGACAGGGGAAGCTCCTACAATGAGCAGTTCTTC. Encoded protein: CASSSPDRGSSYNEQFF.

In DNA form, the CDR3 reads TGTGCCAGCAGCCCGGGACTAGCGGGAACTGTCGATGAGCAGTTCTTC. It is translated as CASSPGLAGTVDEQFF. This rearrangement joins TRBV11-3 to TRBJ2-1; 13 bases are shared with TRBD2. This CDR3 is 16 amino acids long. V gave up 5 bases and J gave up 8 bases; unmatched junction bases: 9. The germline V gene encodes CDR1 SGHNT and CDR2 YENEEA.

This clone has only a few counts. The chain employs TRBV7-9 and TRBJ2-7; 11 positions match TRBD1. Trimming at V came to 0 bases and at J to 6 bases, leaving 7 bases not matched to a gene. Germline V lookup: CDR1 SEHNR, CDR2 FQNEAQ (reference sequence). The CDR3 spans 16 residues. CDR3 region: CASSLADGQGAGEQYF. For the CDR3, the DNA is TGTGCCAGCAGCTTAGCGGACGGACAGGGGGCGGGCGAGCAGTACTTC.

A single count supports this clone. J is TRBJ2-2 and V is TRBV29-1, with 10 bases fitting TRBD2. The CDR3 runs 14 residues. V dropped 5 bases and J dropped 7; count of bases not matched to a gene: 7. In germline, CDR1 is SQVTM, CDR2 ANQGSEA. The CDR3 sequence is CSVHTSGASGELFF. CDR3 bases: TGCAGCGTTCACACTAGCGGGGCGAGCGGGGAGCTGTTTTTT.

The chain has TRBV19 and TRBJ2-7; TRBD1 might be the D (6 bases). Trimming removed 3 bases at V and 2 bases at J, with 14 bases between. This CDR3 spans 15 amino acids. Per germline, CDR1 LNHDA and CDR2 SQIVND (reference sequence). The CDR3, as DNA: TGTGCCAGTAGTATGGACCGGACAGCTACCTACGAGCAGTACTTC. Protein sequence: CASSMDRTATYEQYF.

The CDR3 spells CSGREMNTEAFF. The CDR3 DNA is TGCAGCGGGAGGGAGATGAACACTGAAGCTTTCTTT. This rearrangement joins TRBV29-1 to TRBJ1-1; D is unclear. Germline V CDR1 and CDR2: SQVTM, ANQGSEA. Trimming left V 7 bases short and J 0 bases short, with 9 bases between. The CDR3 is made up of 12 amino acids.

On this clone itself: The junction does not match germline at one end; this may be a read error. Other DNA sequences in this specimen translate into the identical CDR3. The gene calls are TRBV3-1 (or the pseudogene TRBV3-2) and TRBJ1-2; D may be TRBD1 (5 bases). Germline V gene sequence: CDR1 LGHDT, CDR2 YNNKEL (reference sequence). The CDR3 has 14 amino acids. CDR3 protein: CASSPGGKGYGYTF. The CDR3 nucleotides read TGTGCCAGTAGCCCGGGGGGAAAAGGGTACGGCTACACCTTC.

The chain joins TRBV24-1 to TRBJ1-5; D remains ambiguous. Trimming took 0 bases from V and 6 from J, leaving 2 bases between them. The length of the CDR3 is 12 residues. Germline V CDR1 and CDR2: KGHDR, SFDVKD. The CDR3 region is CATSDLLQPQHF. DNA for the CDR3: TGTGCCACCAGTGATTTGCTTCAGCCCCAGCATTTT.

The chain couples TRBV7-3 to TRBJ1-1, with TRBD1 identical over 9 bases. V lost 2 bases and J lost 0; bases outside the gene matches: 13. Germline values: CDR1 SGHTA, CDR2 FQGTGA. This CDR3 contains 19 residues. The DNA for the CDR3 is TGTGCCAGCAGCTTACAGGGACAGGGAGCGGGCGGAATGAACACTGAAGCTTTCTTT. It encodes CASSLQGQGAGGMNTEAFF.

The V and J genes are TRBV6-1 and TRBJ1-6, with D hard to call. Trimming removed 1 base from V and 9 bases from J, with 13 bases in between. Germline values: CDR1 MNHNS, CDR2 SASEGT. This CDR3 comprises 15 residues. This CDR3 reads CASSEGQASGSPLHF. Here the CDR3 DNA reads TGTGCCAGCAGTGAAGGCCAGGCCTCAGGTTCACCCCTCCACTTT.

This clone was seen once. V gene TRBV10-3 combines with J gene TRBJ1-1; 8 positions agree with TRBD1. There are 14 residues in the CDR3. V lost 6 bases, J lost 5 bases, and 8 bases stayed unmatched. Germline V gene lookup returns CDR1 ENHRY and CDR2 SYGVKD. CDR3 sequence reads: CAISSGQERTEAFF. In nucleotides, the CDR3 is TGTGCCATCAGCTCGGGACAGGAGAGAACTGAAGCTTTCTTT.

This clone has only a few counts. DNA for the CDR3: TGTGCCAGCAGCCACCTGAGTGTCCATGAGCAGTTCTTC. This translates into CASSHLSVHEQFF. V and J are TRBV3-1 (or the pseudogene TRBV3-2) and TRBJ2-1; D is uncertain. Per the germline V gene, CDR1 is LGHDT and CDR2 is YNNKEL (reference sequence). The CDR3 length is 13 residues. With 3 bases removed from V and 8 bases from J, the gap between germline ends came to 11 bases.

This rearrangement joins TRBV19 to TRBJ1-4; the D is unclear. CDR1 is LNHDA and CDR2 is SQIVND in the germline V gene (reference sequence). The CDR3 length is 14 residues. Deletions cut 5 bases from V and 0 bases from J, with 7 bases between. DNA for the CDR3: TGTGCCAGTAGTTTTATTGCAACTAATGAAAAACTGTTTTTT. Amino acid sequence: CASSFIATNEKLFF. Supplemented by reference TRBV19 and TRBJ1-4, the full variable domain reads DGGITQSPKYLFRKEGQNVTLSCEQNLNHDAMYWYRQDPGQGLRLIYYSQIVNDFQKGDIAEGYSVSREKKESFPLTVTSAQKNPTAFYLCASSFIATNEKLFFGSGTQLSVL.

This chain links TRBV21-1 with TRBJ1-2. TRBV21-1 is marked as a pseudogene. This CDR3 has 13 residues. Here the CDR3 DNA reads TGTGCCAGCGGGAGGACACAGAACTATGGCTACACCTTC. Translating gives CASGRTQNYGYTF.

V usage is TRBV5-5 and J usage is TRBJ2-1; D might be TRBD1 (6 bases). This CDR3 has 15 amino acids. Trimming left V 1 base short and J 3 bases short, with 11 bases between. The V gene's germline CDR1 is SGHKS and CDR2 YYEKEE (reference sequence). Here the CDR3 DNA reads TGTGCCAGCAGCTTGACAGGGCAGGACTACAATGAGCAGTTCTTC. Translated, it gives CASSLTGQDYNEQFF.

The chain recombines TRBV29-1 with TRBJ2-5; maybe TRBD2 (7 bases). This CDR3 region has 15 residues. Trimming pared 0 bases from V and 4 bases from J, leaving 15 bases between. The V gene's germline CDR1 is SQVTM and CDR2 ANQGSEA. This chain's CDR3 is CSVEEISGGGETQYF. CDR3 DNA: TGCAGCGTTGAAGAGATTTCGGGGGGCGGAGAGACCCAGTACTTC.

The rearrangement uses TRBV28 and TRBJ2-7; maybe TRBD2 (6 bases). Per germline, CDR1 MDHEN and CDR2 SYDVKM. The V gene lost 3 bases and the J gene lost 11 bases, with 17 bases spanning the gap. The length of the CDR3 is 13 residues. Written as DNA, the CDR3 is TGTGCCAGCAGTTTGCTAGGCCTCAGGGAGGAGTACTTC. Residues: CASSLLGLREEYF.

This clone was detected once. This chain uses TRBV25-1 with TRBJ1-2, with D possibly being TRBD1 (6 bases). Germline lookup yields CDR1 MGHDK and CDR2 SYGVNS. This CDR3 has 14 residues. V lost 1 base to trimming and J lost 4 bases, with 10 bases between them. DNA for the CDR3: TGTGCCAGCAGTGAATCGGTGACAGGCTATGGCTACACCTTC. It codes for CASSESVTGYGYTF.

The rearrangement joins TRBV4-3 to TRBJ2-1; a weak D match, TRBD2 (6 bases). This CDR3 contains 15 residues. V lost 1 base, J lost 6 bases, and 13 bases lay in between. Germline V gene sequence: CDR1 LGHNA, CDR2 YSLEER. CDR3 DNA: TGCGCCAGCAGCCAAGGTACCGGGGGACGCAATGAGCAGTTCTTC. Protein: CASSQGTGGRNEQFF.